These T cell receptor beta chains were read from a single sample in a study of shared clonotypes between healthy human individuals. Repertoires were generated with immunoSEQ multiplex PCR, while TCRdb's copy carries only in-frame clones and drops some. The profile shows about 2.1 million clones, 80% to 95% of them singletons. Sequencing input: naive CD8+ T cells from PBMCs. These receptors all stem from a man younger than 30 in good health. Some clones in this sample may be carry-over from other donors' samples. CDR3s include the opening cysteine and the closing phenylalanine or tryptophan. D genes are given only for firm matches. Clone size is not always given. Where it is, it says once, few, many or a class for expanded clones.

v_call: TRBV7-9
clone_size: -
j_call: TRBJ1-1
d_call: -
cdr3_aa: CASSLVAGTLNTEAFF
cdr3_nt: TGTGCCAGCAGCTTAGTGGCAGGGACCCTGAACACTGAAGCTTTCTTT

v_call: TRBV5-6
clone_size: -
j_call: TRBJ1-2
d_call: TRBD1
cdr3_aa: CASSDRGVHGYTF
cdr3_nt: TGTGCCAGCAGTGACAGGGGGGTGCATGGCTACACCTTC

v_call: TRBV2
clone_size: -
j_call: TRBJ1-5
d_call: -
cdr3_aa: CASSALGQRTYSNQPQHF
cdr3_nt: TGTGCCAGCAGTGCCCTAGGACAGCGCACGTATAGCAATCAGCCCCAGCATTTT

v_call: TRBV9
clone_size: -
j_call: TRBJ2-1
d_call: TRBD2
cdr3_aa: CASSGTSGRGPSYNEQFF
cdr3_nt: TGTGCCAGCAGCGGGACTAGCGGGAGAGGGCCCTCCTACAATGAGCAGTTCTTC

v_call: TRBV28
clone_size: -
j_call: TRBJ2-7
d_call: TRBD2
cdr3_aa: CASSLGLADIYEQYF
cdr3_nt: TGTGCCAGCAGTTTAGGGCTAGCGGATATCTACGAGCAGTACTTC

v_call: TRBV4-1
clone_size: few
j_call: TRBJ1-1
d_call: -
cdr3_aa: CASSQVGGPLDTEAFF
cdr3_nt: TGCGCCAGCAGCCAAGTTGGGGGTCCACTCGACACTGAAGCTTTCTTT

v_call: TRBV6-6
clone_size: -
j_call: TRBJ2-7
d_call: -
cdr3_aa: CASSYSWGTSHEQYF
cdr3_nt: TGTGCCAGCAGTTACTCCTGGGGGACGAGCCACGAGCAGTACTTC

v_call: TRBV7-8
clone_size: once
j_call: TRBJ2-1
d_call: -
cdr3_aa: CASSLLEGDEQFF
cdr3_nt: TGTGCCAGCAGCTTACTTGAGGGCGATGAGCAGTTCTTC

v_call: TRBV5-1
clone_size: -
j_call: TRBJ2-7
d_call: TRBD1
cdr3_aa: CASKPGDRGRGEQYF
cdr3_nt: TGCGCCAGCAAGCCAGGCGACAGGGGGCGCGGGGAGCAGTACTTC

v_call: TRBV7-9
clone_size: -
j_call: TRBJ2-5
d_call: TRBD1
cdr3_aa: CASSITGVQETQYF
cdr3_nt: TGTGCCAGCAGCATAACAGGGGTCCAAGAGACCCAGTACTTC

v_call: TRBV27
clone_size: -
j_call: TRBJ1-5
d_call: TRBD1
cdr3_aa: CASSFRGQSNQPQHF
cdr3_nt: TGTGCCAGCAGTTTTCGGGGACAGTCAAATCAGCCCCAGCATTTT

v_call: TRBV5-4
clone_size: -
j_call: TRBJ2-2
d_call: -
cdr3_aa: CASSFPSGSTGELFF
cdr3_nt: TGTGCCAGCAGCTTTCCCAGCGGAAGCACCGGGGAGCTGTTTTTT

v_call: TRBV4-1
clone_size: once
j_call: TRBJ2-2
d_call: -
cdr3_aa: CASSLRANTGELFF
cdr3_nt: TGCGCCAGCAGCCTCAGGGCGAACACCGGGGAGCTGTTTTTT

v_call: TRBV11-2
clone_size: -
j_call: TRBJ2-1
d_call: -
cdr3_aa: CASSGGRGGGSYNEQFF
cdr3_nt: TGTGCCAGCAGCGGGGGTCGTGGGGGAGGCTCCTACAATGAGCAGTTCTTC

v_call: TRBV7-6
clone_size: -
j_call: TRBJ2-3
d_call: TRBD2
cdr3_aa: CASSLVGGSTDTQYF
cdr3_nt: TGTGCCAGCAGCTTAGTGGGCGGGAGTACAGATACGCAGTATTTT

v_call: TRBV27
clone_size: -
j_call: TRBJ1-3
d_call: -
cdr3_aa: CASSPIGGNTIYF
cdr3_nt: TGTGCCAGCAGTCCGATAGGAGGAAACACCATATATTTT

v_call: TRBV28
clone_size: -
j_call: TRBJ2-7
d_call: TRBD2
cdr3_aa: CASSLWAGAGGEQYF
cdr3_nt: TGTGCCAGCAGTTTATGGGCGGGAGCGGGGGGCGAGCAGTACTTC

v_call: TRBV19
clone_size: -
j_call: TRBJ1-1
d_call: -
cdr3_aa: CASSIVLESEAFF
cdr3_nt: TGTGCCAGTAGTATAGTCCTAGAATCTGAAGCTTTCTTT

v_call: TRBV7-9
clone_size: -
j_call: TRBJ2-3
d_call: TRBD2
cdr3_aa: CASSRAGVLGDTQYF
cdr3_nt: TGTGCCAGCAGCCGAGCGGGGGTGCTGGGAGATACGCAGTATTTT

v_call: TRBV19
clone_size: -
j_call: TRBJ2-7
d_call: TRBD2
cdr3_aa: CASSSGEAYEQYF
cdr3_nt: TGTGCCAGTAGCAGCGGGGAGGCCTACGAGCAGTACTTC

v_call: TRBV7-9
clone_size: -
j_call: TRBJ2-7
d_call: -
cdr3_aa: CASSLGLASSYEQYF
cdr3_nt: TGTGCCAGCAGCTTAGGCCTAGCTTCCTCCTACGAGCAGTACTTC

v_call: TRBV27
clone_size: -
j_call: TRBJ2-5
d_call: -
cdr3_aa: CASSSGSTSGGETQYF
cdr3_nt: TGTGCCAGCAGTTCCGGATCCACCTCTGGGGGAGAGACCCAGTACTTC

v_call: TRBV6-1
clone_size: once
j_call: TRBJ1-3
d_call: -
cdr3_aa: CASSKQTGSGNTIYF
cdr3_nt: TGTGCCAGCAGTAAACAAACAGGTTCAGGAAACACCATATATTTT

v_call: TRBV11-2
clone_size: -
j_call: TRBJ2-3
d_call: -
cdr3_aa: CASSYRYTDTQYF
cdr3_nt: TGTGCCAGCAGCTACAGGTACACAGATACGCAGTATTTT

v_call: TRBV5-1
clone_size: -
j_call: TRBJ1-2
d_call: -
cdr3_aa: CASSPGPLSMRNNYGYTF
cdr3_nt: TGCGCCAGCAGCCCGGGGCCCCTCTCCATGCGGAATAACTATGGCTACACCTTC

v_call: TRBV7-9
clone_size: -
j_call: TRBJ2-5
d_call: TRBD2
cdr3_aa: CASSSSGHQETQYF
cdr3_nt: TGTGCCAGCAGCTCTAGCGGGCACCAAGAGACCCAGTACTTC

v_call: TRBV13
clone_size: -
j_call: TRBJ2-3
d_call: TRBD1
cdr3_aa: CASSGRDRGWSDTQYF
cdr3_nt: TGTGCCAGCAGCGGACGGGACAGGGGGTGGTCAGATACGCAGTATTTT

v_call: TRBV10-3
clone_size: -
j_call: TRBJ2-5
d_call: -
cdr3_aa: CAISEIGVGRSRETQYF
cdr3_nt: TGTGCCATCAGTGAGATAGGAGTTGGCCGGTCAAGGGAGACCCAGTACTTC

v_call: TRBV28
clone_size: -
j_call: TRBJ1-5
d_call: -
cdr3_aa: CASSVKQGFNQPQHF
cdr3_nt: TGTGCCAGCAGTGTAAAACAGGGTTTCAATCAGCCCCAGCATTTT

v_call: TRBV4-1
clone_size: -
j_call: TRBJ1-1
d_call: TRBD1
cdr3_aa: CASSSGTGWNTEAFF
cdr3_nt: TGCGCCAGCAGCTCAGGGACAGGTTGGAACACTGAAGCTTTCTTT

v_call: TRBV28
clone_size: -
j_call: TRBJ2-1
d_call: TRBD2
cdr3_aa: CASRPTRLAGDYNEQFF
cdr3_nt: TGTGCCAGCAGACCCACCCGACTAGCGGGGGATTACAATGAGCAGTTCTTC

v_call: TRBV5-6
clone_size: -
j_call: TRBJ2-5
d_call: -
cdr3_aa: CASSYGHEETQYF
cdr3_nt: TGTGCCAGCAGCTATGGACACGAGGAGACCCAGTACTTC